Sequencing of this T cell receptor beta chain was carried out in a study of T-cell memory formation after mild COVID-19. Study-wide results and caveats: The pre-infection memory compartment contained some responding clones, suggesting cross-reactive memory joined.

Germline assignment: CDR1 MGHDK and CDR2 SYGVNS. Between the trimmed V and J ends, which lost 1 base and 6 bases, there was a span of 16 bases. This CDR3 has 16 amino acids. This clonotype was seen more than once but under ten times. Its antigen is unknown. TCRdb redid the calling of the 5' RACE reads with MiXCR, one entry per CDR3 protein. The data contain some 100,000 distinct CDR3 sequences, around 10% of them singletons. The TCR sequence derives from a man between 18 and 35 years old who had mild COVID-19 (a few samples of this study predate the infection). Cell type and time point are not known. Sequenced: PBMCs or a T cell subset sorted from them (not recorded which). This rearrangement joins TRBV25-1 to TRBJ2-1; D gene uncertain. The CDR3 spells CASSELAEGPFNEQFF. The CDR3 DNA reads TGTGCCAGCAGTGAATTGGCCGAAGGCCCTTTCAATGAGCAGTTCTTC.